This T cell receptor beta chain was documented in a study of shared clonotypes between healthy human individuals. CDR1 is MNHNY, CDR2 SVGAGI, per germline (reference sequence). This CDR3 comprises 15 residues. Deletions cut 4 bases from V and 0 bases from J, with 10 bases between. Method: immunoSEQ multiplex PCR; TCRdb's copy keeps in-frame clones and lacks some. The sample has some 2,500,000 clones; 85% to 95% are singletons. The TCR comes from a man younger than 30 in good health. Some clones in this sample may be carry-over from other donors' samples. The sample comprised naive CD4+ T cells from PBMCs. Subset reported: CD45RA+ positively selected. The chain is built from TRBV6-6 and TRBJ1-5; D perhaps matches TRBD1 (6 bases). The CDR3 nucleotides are TGTGCCAGCAGTTCCGGGACACTTAGCAATCAGCCCCAGCATTTT. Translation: CASSSGTLSNQPQHF.